These T cell receptor beta chains were read from a single sample in a study of blood T cell repertoires in COVID-19. Profiling relied on immunoSEQ multiplex PCR, and the TCRdb table lists in-frame clones only, not all of them. The table has around 180,000 clones, 88% seen once. The sequenced sample was peripheral blood. The source is a woman younger than 45 with acute or convalescent COVID-19. Both conserved end residues are part of each CDR3. Each record gives: V gene, J gene, CDR3 protein.

TRBV30	TRBJ2-3	CAWSVSYTQYF
TRBV2	TRBJ1-5	CASSQQGLGNQPQHF
TRBV5-5	TRBJ1-1	CASSLGQMNTEAFF
TRBV7-9	TRBJ1-2	CASSLVGQDYGYTF
TRBV7-8	TRBJ1-6	CASSFLGTGLYNSPLHF
TRBV30	TRBJ1-1	CAWRAAPRTDTEAFF
TRBV28	TRBJ2-7	CASRQGSYEQYF
TRBV29-1	TRBJ2-7	CSVRGTLTYEQYF
TRBV28	TRBJ1-2	CASSLTGVGVGYTF
TRBV15	TRBJ1-1	CATSRPRGRMNTEAFF
TRBV7-9	TRBJ2-1	CASSLPSGRGDNEQFF
TRBV24-1	TRBJ1-2	CATGDRVGGYTF
TRBV24-1	TRBJ2-3	CAVVATGTDTQYF
TRBV7-2	TRBJ2-7	CASSRVRARYEQYF
TRBV4-1	TRBJ2-7	CASSQDPGGEQYF
TRBV19	TRBJ2-1	CASSTNPRTGMSAQFF
TRBV21-1	TRBJ2-1	CASSKDQTNEQFF
TRBV2	TRBJ2-1	CASVGSWNEQFF
TRBV28	TRBJ2-7	CASSFSGQDYEQYF
TRBV15	TRBJ2-7	CATSRENRGLGEQYF
TRBV18	TRBJ2-5	CASSHGQTQYF
TRBV28	TRBJ2-7	CASSPRGSGRRYEQYF
TRBV9	TRBJ1-6	CASSVEPGRNSPLHF
TRBV5-1	TRBJ1-4	CASSRDRAWEKLFF
TRBV5-1	TRBJ1-1	CASSGQGADIAEAFF
TRBV20-1	TRBJ2-1	CSARYNEQFF
TRBV28	TRBJ2-7	CASSPQGQGYEQYF
TRBV5-1	TRBJ2-2	CASSLGSGAGELFF
TRBV6-5	TRBJ1-5	CASSPFRSQPQHF
TRBV6-6	TRBJ1-4	CASSSRPSTNEKLFF
TRBV7-2	TRBJ1-1	CASSFIRGQEQAFF
TRBV19	TRBJ2-1	CASSISSGSMPLHEQFF
TRBV28	TRBJ1-2	CASSLVHGQGDGYTF
TRBV5-1	TRBJ1-4	CASSLAGTGGEKLFF
TRBV30	TRBJ2-4	CAWSVQGVLAKNIQYF
TRBV5-1	TRBJ2-7	CASSTRQGGSSEQYF
TRBV7-2	TRBJ1-5	CASSAHRDRALHF
TRBV19	TRBJ2-1	CASSIEHRGRWQFF
TRBV5-1	TRBJ1-3	CASSLDRRGAPGNTIYF
TRBV2	TRBJ2-3	CASSGEGRGTDTQYF